This TCR beta chain was obtained from a study of OX40 agonist ivuxolimab in advanced cancers. As for the study in general: Prior anti-PD-1, anti-PD-L1 or anti-CTLA-4 therapy was allowed; approximately 40% had some. Partial responses were observed in three patients, of whom one had hepatocellular carcinoma and two had cutaneous melanoma.

Whole-study results and caveats: Some patients without response likewise showed low normalized clonal expansion. Expanded clones belonging to CD8+ T cells outnumbered, on average, those of CD4+.

Produced via immunoSEQ multiplex PCR; TCRdb's table is partial and in-frame only. This table has roughly 21,000 clones, 70% to 90% appearing once. This clone occurred a few times. Its antigen is unknown. The identical CDR3 is also encoded by other nucleotide sequences in the sample. V was clipped by 1 base and J by 4 bases, with 10 bases between them. There are 14 residues in the CDR3. The germline CDR1 and CDR2 sequences are SEHNR and FQNEAQ (reference sequence). The sequence was collected from an adult with an advanced solid tumor such as melanoma, head and neck, liver or kidney cancer. Sequenced here: CD4+ or CD8+ T cells sorted from blood, sampled in a trial of the OX40 agonist ivuxolimab. The chain recombines TRBV7-9 with TRBJ1-2; a weak D match, TRBD1 (6 bases). CDR3 in amino acids: CASSLEGGGYGYTF. The CDR3 nucleotides read TGTGCCAGCAGCTTAGAGGGAGGGGGCTATGGCTACACCTTC.